This TCR beta chain emerged from a study of blood T cell repertoires in COVID-19. Across the whole study: Donors in the United States, Italy and Spain gave samples during acute or convalescent COVID-19. T cells, B-cell-depleted T cells, or PBMCs provided the cDNA or gDNA that served as material.

Germline loops: CDR1 SGHRS, CDR2 YFSETQ. V gave up 2 bases and J gave up 7 bases; unmatched junction bases: 3. The CDR3 sequence is 14 residues long. TCRdb's table, derived via immunoSEQ multiplex PCR, lists solely in-frame clones and lacks some. The sample lists 200,000 to 300,000 clones, 75% to 95% seen once, with 2.6% in the top ten. The sequence was obtained from a person aged 18-35 years with COVID-19, enrolled during active disease. The material sequenced was peripheral blood. The chain uses TRBV5-1 and TRBJ2-1, with TRBD2 matching 10 bases. The CDR3 nucleotides are TGCGCCAGCAGCTTATCAGCGGGAGGGAATGAGCAGTTCTTC. Protein: CASSLSAGGNEQFF.